The T cell receptor (beta chain) described here comes from a study of shared clonotypes between healthy human individuals (dated by TCRdb to 2020 to 2022). In terms of the full investigation: A few men and two women, aged 18 to 49 years, made up the cohort. For each donor, CD4 naive and CD4 memory were each run on three plates, CD8 naive on two plates, and CD8 memory on one plate. To estimate repertoire size and how much clonotypes are shared between individuals, the study performed deep sequencing of blood TCR repertoires from roughly five healthy adults. Libraries were prepared and TCR repertoires were sequenced by different laboratories using diverse techniques, in order to increase sequencing depth and limit assay-specific biases. Per donor, leukapheresis produced somewhere between about 0.8 and 9 billion PBMCs.

What the study reported, not specific to this receptor: Sampling was restricted to blood, and TCR repertoires in tissue are likely to differ from TCR repertoires in blood. Incomplete sequencing was indicated by rarefaction of sorted-subset datasets, despite the large sequencing depth. Larger estimated clonotype richness was generally found for naive subsets than for memory subsets. Pairwise subsampling led to the expectation that sequencing depth would affect the degree of clonotype sharing among donors. Because the study included a small number of donors, the genetic and exposure-history diversity represented was limited. About 5% of naive CD4, 3.5% of naive CD8, approximately 2% of memory CD4, and about 0.4% of memory CD8 clonotypes were shared across several donors. Higher generation probabilities were observed for clonotypes shared by all four sorted-subset donors than for non-shared clonotypes.

Donors were healthy HIV-negative adults with no recently reported acute infections or vaccinations. All donors were Caucasian adults living in Nashville, Tennessee, USA. Magnetic negative selection was used to enrich CD4+ T cells, after which naive cells were positively selected on CD45RA and the negative fraction became the memory subset. Blood was collected by leukapheresis, and PBMCs were isolated by Ficoll-Histopaque density gradient centrifugation and then cryopreserved in liquid nitrogen vapor phase. Purity and quantity of every magnetically sorted T cell population were checked by analytical flow cytometry. Each sorted fraction had its genomic DNA isolated and then quantified by UV absorbance on a Nanodrop 2000c. The germline V gene (reference sequence) sets CDR1 to LNHDA and CDR2 to SQIVND. Unmatched junction bases come to 13, with V trimmed by 5 bases and J by 3 bases. The CDR3 runs 17 amino acids, cysteine and phenylalanine included. Kept here is only the CDR3 DNA, which spans 51 bases and is read in frame from base 1.

As concerns this clone: What this receptor recognizes is not known. No base qualities exist here, and no much larger clone lies one base off it.

Using the deep immunoSEQ assay, multiplex PCR amplified TCR CDR3 regions from genomic DNA. For each cell subset, the extracted genomic DNA was distributed evenly across all wells of several immunoSEQ 96-well plates, and each plate served as one replicate. For sorted subsets, each replicate PCR was loaded with approximately 190 ng genomic DNA, equivalent to some 27,000 T cell genomes. Purified libraries were measured with a Qubit 3.0 fluorometer, size-checked on a Bioanalyzer 2100, and measured again with the KAPA Library Quantification kit. Every immunoSEQ 96-well plate was sequenced on a dedicated single-read 150-cycle Illumina NextSeq 550 flow cell. The source study handled its data this way. Because the immunoSEQ output held only junctional sequences and lacked quality scores, the filtering could not match the filtering applied to full-length reads. To assign V/J genes and CDR3, sequences were annotated using PyIR, a Python wrapper for IgBLAST v1.9, with IMGT germline references. Reads were removed for weak V/J assignments (E-value above 1e-6), missing CDR3, stop codons, out-of-frame junctions, or ambiguous translated residues. V3J clonotypes were defined by identical inferred V gene, J gene, and CDR3 amino acid sequence. Percentage overlap between repertoires was calculated by dividing the number of shared unique clonotypes by the size of the smaller repertoire. Repertoire richness was assessed with RTK rarefaction, the Chao1 estimator, and Recon v2.1 estimates of unobserved clonotypes. Generation probabilities for all TCRbeta clonotypes obtained by the gDNA method from a few donors were computed using OLGA. Entries here come from immuneACCESS through TCRdb and include only in-frame sequences with V and J called. Some clones fail to appear in such tables; in the studies checked, an unresolved V gene covers under half of the shortfall, and the cause of the remainder is unknown. That table gives V, J and clone size, and the DNA gave D and trimming. The sample contains 1,500,000 or so clones, approximately 98.5% of them found a single time. Around 0.33% of the sample goes to the ten largest clones.

Recombination linked TRBV19 to TRBJ2-1; TRBD2 matches 7 bases in the middle. Sample: naive CD4+ T cells sorted from blood. This specimen's cell subset or site label, per the study, means: CD45RA+ positively selected. The TCR was taken from a man younger than 45 in good health. The bases are TGTGCCAGTAGTCCTAATCTTAACGGACTAGTCTACAATGAGCAGTTCTTC. Translated, it gives CASSPNLNGLVYNEQFF.